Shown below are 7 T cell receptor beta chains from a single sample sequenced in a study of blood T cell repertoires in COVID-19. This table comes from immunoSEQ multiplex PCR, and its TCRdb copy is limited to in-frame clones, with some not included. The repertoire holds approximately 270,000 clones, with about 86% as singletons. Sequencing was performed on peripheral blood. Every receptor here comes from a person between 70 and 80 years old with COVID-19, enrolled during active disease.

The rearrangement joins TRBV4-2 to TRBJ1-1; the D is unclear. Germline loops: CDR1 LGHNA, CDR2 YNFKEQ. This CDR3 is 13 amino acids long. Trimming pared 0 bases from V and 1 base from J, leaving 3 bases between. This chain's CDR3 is CASSQERNTEAFF. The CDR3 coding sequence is TGTGCCAGCAGCCAAGAGCGGAACACTGAAGCTTTCTTT.

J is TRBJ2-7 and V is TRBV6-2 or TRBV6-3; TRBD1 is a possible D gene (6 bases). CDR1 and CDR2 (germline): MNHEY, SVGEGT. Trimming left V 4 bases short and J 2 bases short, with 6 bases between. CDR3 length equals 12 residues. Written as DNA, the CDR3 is TGTGCCAGCAGTTGGACAGCCTACGAGCAGTACTTC. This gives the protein CASSWTAYEQYF.

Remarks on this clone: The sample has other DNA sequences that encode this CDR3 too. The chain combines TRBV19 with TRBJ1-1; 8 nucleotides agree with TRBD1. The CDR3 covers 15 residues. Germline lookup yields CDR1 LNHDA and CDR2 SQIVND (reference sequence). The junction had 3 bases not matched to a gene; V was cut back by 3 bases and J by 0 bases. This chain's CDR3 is CASSITGGMNTEAFF. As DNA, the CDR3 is TGTGCCAGTAGTATCACAGGGGGTATGAACACTGAAGCTTTCTTT. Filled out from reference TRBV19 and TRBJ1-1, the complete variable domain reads DGGITQSPKYLFRKEGQNVTLSCEQNLNHDAMYWYRQDPGQGLRLIYYSQIVNDFQKGDIAEGYSVSREKKESFPLTVTSAQKNPTAFYLCASSITGGMNTEAFFGQGTRLTVV.

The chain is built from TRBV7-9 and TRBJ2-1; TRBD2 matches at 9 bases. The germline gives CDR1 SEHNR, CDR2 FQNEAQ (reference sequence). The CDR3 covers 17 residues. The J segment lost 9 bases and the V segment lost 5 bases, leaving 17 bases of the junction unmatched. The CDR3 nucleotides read TGTGCCAGCAGCCCCCATTGGCCTAGCGGGATCGGGGGTGAGCAGTTCTTC. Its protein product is CASSPHWPSGIGGEQFF.

CDR3 DNA: TGTGCCAGCAGCCGGGACAGGGGGATTGGCGAGCAGTACTTC. Translated: CASSRDRGIGEQYF. The chain couples TRBV6-1 to TRBJ2-7; 11 nucleotides match TRBD1. V was clipped by 6 bases and J by 6 bases; unmatched bases: 7. CDR1 is MNHNS and CDR2 is SASEGT in the germline V gene. The CDR3 is 14 residues long.

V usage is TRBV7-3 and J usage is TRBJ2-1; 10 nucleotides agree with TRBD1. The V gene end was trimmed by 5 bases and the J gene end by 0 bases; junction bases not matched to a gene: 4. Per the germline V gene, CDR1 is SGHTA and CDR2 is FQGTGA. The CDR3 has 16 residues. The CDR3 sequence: CASSPTGGLSYNEQFF. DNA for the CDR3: TGTGCCAGCAGCCCGACAGGGGGCCTCTCCTACAATGAGCAGTTCTTC.

CDR3 sequence: CASSLRFGLAGVPHREQYF. CDR3 DNA: TGTGCCAGCAGCTTACGATTCGGACTAGCGGGAGTTCCCCATCGCGAGCAGTACTTC. The chain employs TRBV11-2 and TRBJ2-7; 13 bases line up with TRBD2. The CDR3 runs to 19 residues. The germline gives CDR1 SGHAT, CDR2 FQNNGV. V shed 2 bases, J shed 6 bases, and the junction held 16 bases outside the gene matches.